Below, 24 T cell receptor beta chains from the same sample are listed, as sequenced in a study of identical twins (dated by TCRdb to the mid-2010s). The protocol used for the library was 5' RACE. The data were produced on an Illumina HiSeq 2000. Clones were called with MiXCR by TCRdb after fastp trimmed the public reads at Q25, and only in-frame beta chains were retained. Merged by CDR3 protein, the rows form single entries marked with the most common genes and DNA. The sample table lists hundreds of thousands of distinct CDR3 sequences, 15% to 20% of them with a count of one. The top ten clonotypes cover around 13% of the sample. The same data also contributed to another study, on T cells expressing NK-cell markers.

Material: PBMCs. Source of these receptors: a woman under 30 in good health.

The gene calls are TRBV3-1 and TRBJ2-7; 7 positions agree with TRBD1. The ends lost 6 bases at V and 2 bases at J; junction bases unmatched: 10. Germline V CDR1 and CDR2: LGHDT, YNNKEL (reference sequence). This CDR3 is 15 amino acids long. CDR3 region: CASSGDDRVPYEQYF. The CDR3 DNA follows: TGTGCCAGCAGTGGGGACGACAGGGTCCCCTACGAGCAGTACTTC.

In its sample, this clonotype was seen a few times. V usage is TRBV29-1 and J usage is TRBJ1-1; 8 bases match TRBD1. Looked up from germline, CDR1 is SQVTM and CDR2 is ANQGSEA. Trimming removed 3 bases from V and 7 bases from J; junction bases left unmatched: 4. The CDR3 extends over 12 amino acids. The CDR3 coding sequence is TGCAGCGTTGACCAGGGGGCAGGTGAAGCTTTCTTT. It specifies CSVDQGAGEAFF.

The chain links TRBV15 to TRBJ1-1; D unclear. CDR1 LNHNV and CDR2 YYDKDF come from the germline V gene (reference sequence). V was clipped by 0 bases and J by 4 bases, with 21 bases between them. The CDR3 runs to 18 residues. The CDR3 region is CATSRDAGLGLRGTEAFF. The DNA of the CDR3 is TGTGCCACCAGCAGAGATGCGGGGTTAGGGTTGCGTGGCACTGAAGCTTTCTTT.

This clonotype was observed a few times. The V gene is TRBV27, the J gene TRBJ2-3, with 8 bases aligning to TRBD1. Germline CDR1 and CDR2: MNHEY and SMNVEV (reference sequence). The trim removed 6 bases at V and 4 bases at J, leaving 9 bases unmatched. The CDR3 loop spans 15 amino acids. The CDR3 reads CASSTGQGEADTQYF. The CDR3 nucleotides are TGTGCCAGCAGCACTGGACAGGGCGAAGCAGATACGCAGTATTTT.

This clonotype has a handful of counts. V is TRBV21-1 and J is TRBJ2-7; TRBD1, the table's D call, lacks a check against the DNA. TRBV21-1 is designated a pseudogene. The CDR3 spans 13 residues. CDR3 sequence (DNA): TGTGCCAGGGTCGACAGGGAACCCTACGAGCAGTACTTC. This translates into CARVDREPYEQYF.

The V call is TRBV7-9, the J call TRBJ2-3; D remains unclear. Per germline, CDR1 SEHNR and CDR2 FQNEAQ (reference sequence). This CDR3 is 12 amino acids long. The germline V and J ends were trimmed by 8 bases and 6 bases, with 12 bases remaining between them. As DNA, the CDR3 is TGTGCCAGCGGCGAAGGACGGGATACGCAGTATTTT. Protein: CASGEGRDTQYF. Together with reference TRBV7-9 and TRBJ2-3, the CDR3 gives the full variable domain: DTGVSQNPRHKITKRGQNVTFRCDPISEHNRLYWYRQTLGQGPEFLTYFQNEAQLEKSRLLSDRFSAERPKGSFSTLEIQRTEQGDSAMYLCASGEGRDTQYFGPGTRLTVL.

The rearrangement links TRBV6-2 or TRBV6-3 to TRBJ2-1, with 7 bases identical to TRBD1. The germline V gene has CDR1 MNHEY and CDR2 SVGEGT. With V trimmed by 2 bases and J by 0 bases, 4 bases remained unmatched. The CDR3 totals 16 residues. The CDR3 DNA is TGTGCCAGCAGTTACCCTACAGGGGCCTCCTACAATGAGCAGTTCTTC. Translated: CASSYPTGASYNEQFF.

The chain recombines TRBV10-3 with TRBJ2-6; no definite D call. The CDR3 is 15 amino acids. Germline V gives CDR1 ENHRY, CDR2 SYGVKD. Deletions cut 5 bases from V and 1 base from J, with 9 bases between. This CDR3 reads CAISSDISGANVLTF. The CDR3, as DNA: TGTGCCATCAGTAGTGATATATCTGGGGCCAACGTCCTGACTTTC.

CDR3 nucleotides: TGCAGTGCTAGCGTAGGGGGAGGCTCTGGAAACACCATATATTTT. Its protein product is CSASVGGGSGNTIYF. The chain combines TRBV20-1 with TRBJ1-3; possible D gene TRBD1, 6 bases. CDR3 length: 15 amino acids. Germline V CDR1 and CDR2: DFQATT, SNEGSKA (reference sequence). Deletions cut 3 bases from V and 0 bases from J, with 12 bases between.

This clonotype was observed a few times. The V gene is TRBV6-5, the J gene TRBJ2-1, with D perhaps TRBD1 or TRBD2 (6 bases each). Trimming shortened V by 2 bases and J by 6 bases, and 14 bases separated the two germline ends. The CDR3 contains 15 residues. Germline-derived CDR1 and CDR2 are MNHEY and SVGAGI. The CDR3 sequence is CASSYEVGGLNEQFF. CDR3 nucleotides: TGTGCCAGCAGTTACGAGGTTGGGGGGCTCAATGAGCAGTTCTTC.

This chain uses TRBV5-1 with TRBJ2-7, with D possibly TRBD1 on 5 matching bases. The CDR3 has 15 residues. Trimming cost V 0 bases and J 3 bases, with 13 bases left between them. Germline assignment: CDR1 SGHRS and CDR2 YFSETQ. The DNA for the CDR3 is TGCGCCAGCAGCTTGGTTCAGGGAAGGGGCTACGAGCAGTACTTC. Translating gives CASSLVQGRGYEQYF.

This clonotype was detected a few times. The rearrangement joins TRBV10-3 to TRBJ2-3; 10 nucleotides line up with TRBD1. The CDR3 covers 14 residues. J was trimmed by 5 bases and V by 4 bases; bases with no gene match: 3. Germline V gives CDR1 ENHRY, CDR2 SYGVKD. This chain's CDR3 is CAISADRGGDTQYF. The CDR3 region has the DNA TGTGCCATCAGTGCGGACAGGGGGGGAGATACGCAGTATTTT.

The chain combines TRBV20-1 with TRBJ2-1; D is unclear. In germline, CDR1 is DFQATT, CDR2 SNEGSKA (reference sequence). This CDR3 is built from 14 residues. V shed 3 bases and J shed 0 bases, with 9 bases lying between them. CDR3 in amino acids: CSARDKSSYNEQFF. CDR3 DNA: TGCAGTGCTAGGGATAAGAGCTCCTACAATGAGCAGTTCTTC.

The rearrangement links TRBV27 to TRBJ2-7; weak D call: TRBD2 (5 bases). There are 14 residues in the CDR3. Per germline, CDR1 MNHEY and CDR2 SMNVEV (reference sequence). V shed 2 bases and J shed 4 bases, with 12 bases lying between them. CDR3 sequence reads: CASSLRLSGYEQYF. The CDR3 DNA reads TGTGCCAGCAGTTTACGGCTATCGGGGTACGAGCAGTACTTC.

The chain recombines TRBV12-3 or TRBV12-4 with TRBJ2-5; D uncertain. The CDR3 is made up of 13 amino acids. The ends were cut back, 1 base at V and 5 bases at J, with 8 bases in the middle. The CDR3 DNA follows: TGTGCCAGCAGTTTAGGGCGTCTTGAGACCCAGTACTTC. It encodes CASSLGRLETQYF.

This clonotype was observed a handful of times. The chain carries TRBV9 and TRBJ2-3; D gene ambiguous. The CDR3 covers 15 residues. From germline, CDR1 is SGDLS and CDR2 YYNGEE. V was pared by 6 bases and J by 0 bases, with 14 bases between. CDR3 bases: TGTGCCAGCAACGAGATCGGGCGAAGCACAGATACGCAGTATTTT. Its translation is CASNEIGRSTDTQYF.

This clonotype has more than one count but fewer than ten. V is TRBV29-1 and J is TRBJ1-3, with D tentatively TRBD1 (5 bases). The CDR3 totals 11 residues. Germline V gene data show CDR1 as SQVTM and CDR2 as ANQGSEA. Trimming pared 2 bases from V and 9 bases from J, leaving 8 bases between. The CDR3 bases are TGCAGCGTTGAAAAGGGGAGCACCATATATTTT. Translation: CSVEKGSTIYF.

The rearrangement joins TRBV12-3 or TRBV12-4 to TRBJ2-2; D unresolved. The CDR3 consists of 12 residues. Trimming shortened V by 11 bases and J by 3 bases, and 10 bases separated the two germline ends. The CDR3 spells CAGWVYTGELFF. CDR3 in DNA: TGTGCCGGTTGGGTTTACACCGGGGAGCTGTTTTTT.

This clonotype has more than one count but fewer than ten. The chain links TRBV12-5 to TRBJ2-3; 7 bases are a match to TRBD2. CDR3 size: 16 residues. The germline CDR1 and CDR2 sequences are LGHNT and FRNRAP. Trimming cost V 2 bases and J 2 bases; bases outside gene matches: 7. CDR3 DNA sequence: TGTGCTAGTGGTTTGCCACGGCGGGGGTACACAGATACGCAGTATTTT. Protein: CASGLPRRGYTDTQYF.

This clonotype occurred a few times. The chain has TRBV5-1 and TRBJ2-7, with D tentatively TRBD2 (7 bases). Looked up from germline, CDR1 is SGHRS and CDR2 is YFSETQ. The CDR3 loop spans 14 amino acids. The ends were cut back, 2 bases at V and 5 bases at J, with 14 bases in the middle. The DNA for the CDR3 is TGCGCCAGCAGCTTCGGGGGGCTGGGACACGAGCAGTACTTC. Its translation is CASSFGGLGHEQYF.

The V gene is TRBV27, the J gene TRBJ2-5; no reliable D call. The CDR3 is 11 residues long. V lost 10 bases and J lost 5, with 11 bases in between. Germline CDR1 reads MNHEY; CDR2 reads SMNVEV (reference sequence). The CDR3 reads CATRVQETQYF. Here the CDR3 DNA reads TGTGCCACCCGCGTCCAGGAGACCCAGTACTTC.

V usage is TRBV7-2 and J usage is TRBJ1-1; D uncertain. Germline V gives CDR1 SGHTA, CDR2 FQGNSA. The CDR3 contains 14 residues. Trimming removed 2 bases at V and 0 bases at J, with 7 bases between. The CDR3 loop is CASSLTAMNTEAFF. As DNA, the CDR3 is TGTGCCAGCAGCTTAACAGCCATGAACACTGAAGCTTTCTTT.

This clonotype was observed a single time. The rearrangement joins TRBV18 to TRBJ2-3; 8 bases agree with TRBD1. V dropped 5 bases and J dropped 0; count of bases not matched to a gene: 7. CDR1 and CDR2 from the germline V gene are KGHSH and LQKENI. This CDR3 has 16 amino acids. CDR3 DNA sequence: TGTGCCAGCTCAGGAAAAGACAGGGGAAGCACAGATACGCAGTATTTT. Translating gives CASSGKDRGSTDTQYF.

This clonotype showed up just a few times. This chain joins TRBV6-5 and TRBJ2-3; 7 bases align to TRBD2. In germline, CDR1 is MNHEY, CDR2 SVGAGI. The trim removed 2 bases at V and 11 bases at J, leaving 7 bases unmatched. The CDR3 consists of 13 residues. As DNA, the CDR3 is TGTGCCAGCAGTTACGGCTCGGGGGGTCGGCAGTATTTT. As protein: CASSYGSGGRQYF.